This is a list of T cell receptor beta chains from one sample in a study of control samples from healthy donors and cancer patients. Some clones are missing from TCRdb's copy, which holds only in-frame ones; the method was immunoSEQ multiplex PCR. This sample has roughly 130,000 clones, with around 90% found just once. Sequencing input: blood. The receptors come from a man younger than 35 in good health. Both conserved end residues are part of each CDR3. A D gene is named only where the DNA matches it firmly. Size is stated for part of the rows, as once, few or many counts, or as a class when the clone is expanded.

>TRBJ1-1|TRBV4-1|.|.
TGCGCCAGCAGCCAAGAAATTAGCAGTAGAGAAGCTTTCTTT
CASSQEISSREAFF
>TRBJ2-1|TRBV5-8|.|TRBD1
TGTGCCAGCAGCATGACAGGGGTCAATGAGCAGTTCTTC
CASSMTGVNEQFF
>TRBJ2-4|TRBV27|once|.
TGTGCCAGCACCCCGGGAAGCGGGTTACCCAAAAACATTCAGTACTTC
CASTPGSGLPKNIQYF
>TRBJ2-1|TRBV12-3/TRBV12-4|.|.
TGTGCCAGCAGTTTACGAGATGAGCAGTTCTTC
CASSLRDEQFF
>TRBJ2-2|TRBV11-3|.|TRBD2
TGTGCCAGCAGCTACCGGACTAGCGGGGCGAACACCGGGGAGCTGTTTTTT
CASSYRTSGANTGELFF
>TRBJ2-2|TRBV5-4|.|TRBD1
TGTGCCAGCAGCCCCCGGGACAGGGCGAACACCGGGGAGCTGTTTTTT
CASSPRDRANTGELFF
>TRBJ1-2|TRBV9|once|.
TGTGCCAGCAGCCGGACAGTTTATGGCTACACCTTC
CASSRTVYGYTF
>TRBJ2-1|TRBV2|once|.
TGTGCCAGCAGTAAGGGGGTTAATGAGCAGTTCTTC
CASSKGVNEQFF
>TRBJ2-5|TRBV18|.|.
TGTGCCAGCTCACCAAGAGACGATACTACCCAGTACTTC
CASSPRDDTTQYF
>TRBJ1-6|TRBV6-1|.|TRBD1
TGTGCCAGCAGGGAAAACAGGGGGCAGGTAAATTCACCCCTCCACTTT
CASRENRGQVNSPLHF
>TRBJ2-1|TRBV3-1/TRBV3-2|.|TRBD2
TGTGCCAGCAGCCAAGAGAGGACTAGCGGGAGGTTCGGTGAGCAGTTCTTC
CASSQERTSGRFGEQFF
>TRBJ2-5|TRBV7-8|.|.
TGTGCCAGCAGCTACGGGGAGACCCAGTACTTC
CASSYGETQYF
>TRBJ1-2|TRBV14|.|.
TGTGCCAGCAGCCAAGCGGGACTAAACTATGGCTACACCTTC
CASSQAGLNYGYTF
>TRBJ2-3|TRBV12-3/TRBV12-4|.|.
TGTGCCAGCAGTTGGGACAACACAGATACGCAGTATTTT
CASSWDNTDTQYF
>TRBJ2-5|TRBV11-2|.|.
TGTGCCAGCAGCTCCTCGGACAGCCAAGAGACCCAGTACTTC
CASSSSDSQETQYF
>TRBJ2-1|TRBV10-1|.|TRBD1
TGCGCCAGCAGTGAGTGGGGGGACAGGCATAATGAGCAGTTCTTC
CASSEWGDRHNEQFF
>TRBJ1-2|TRBV9|.|.
TGTGCCAGCAGCGTCTTGGCTAGTGGCTACACCTTC
CASSVLASGYTF
>TRBJ2-5|TRBV19|.|TRBD2
TGTGCCAGTAGTACTAAACTAGCGGGAGATGAGACCCAGTACTTC
CASSTKLAGDETQYF
>TRBJ1-2|TRBV11-2|once|.
TGTGCCAGCAGCAATCCCTGGACGGCCTATGGCTACACCTTC
CASSNPWTAYGYTF
>TRBJ1-1|TRBV9|.|.
TGTGCCAGCAGCCCGCAGGGAGGGGGCACTGAAGCTTTCTTT
CASSPQGGGTEAFF
>TRBJ2-7|TRBV12-3/TRBV12-4|.|.
TGTGCCAGCAGTTCAGGGGAATACGAGCAGTACTTC
CASSSGEYEQYF
>TRBJ2-5|TRBV5-4|.|TRBD2
TGTGCCAGCAGCTATAGCGGGGGGGCCACAGAGACCCAGTACTTC
CASSYSGGATETQYF
>TRBJ2-1|TRBV29-1|.|.
TGCAGCGTAACTGAGCGGAACTCCTACAATGAGCAGTTCTTC
CSVTERNSYNEQFF
>TRBJ2-1|TRBV12-3/TRBV12-4|.|TRBD1
TGTGCCAGCAGTACTGGGACAGTTAGTGAGCAGTTCTTC
CASSTGTVSEQFF